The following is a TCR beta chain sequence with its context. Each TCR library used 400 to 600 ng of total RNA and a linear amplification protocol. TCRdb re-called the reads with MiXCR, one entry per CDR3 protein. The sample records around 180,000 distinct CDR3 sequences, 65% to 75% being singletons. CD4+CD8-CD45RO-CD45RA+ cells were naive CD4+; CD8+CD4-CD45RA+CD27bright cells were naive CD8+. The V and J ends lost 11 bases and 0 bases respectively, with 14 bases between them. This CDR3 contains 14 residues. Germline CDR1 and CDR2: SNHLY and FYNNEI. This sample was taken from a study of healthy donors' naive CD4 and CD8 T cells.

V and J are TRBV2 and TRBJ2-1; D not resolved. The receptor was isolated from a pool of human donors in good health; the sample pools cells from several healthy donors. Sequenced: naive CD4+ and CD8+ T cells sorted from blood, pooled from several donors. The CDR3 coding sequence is TGTGCCGCTTCCCCTCAAAGCTCCTACAATGAGCAGTTCTTC. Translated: CAASPQSSYNEQFF. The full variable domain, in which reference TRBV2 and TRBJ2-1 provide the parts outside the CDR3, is EPEVTQTPSHQVTQMGQEVILRCVPISNHLYFYWYRQILGQKVEFLVSFYNNEISEKSEIFDDQFSVERPDGSNFTLKIRSTKLEDSAMYFCAASPQSSYNEQFFGPGTRLTVL.